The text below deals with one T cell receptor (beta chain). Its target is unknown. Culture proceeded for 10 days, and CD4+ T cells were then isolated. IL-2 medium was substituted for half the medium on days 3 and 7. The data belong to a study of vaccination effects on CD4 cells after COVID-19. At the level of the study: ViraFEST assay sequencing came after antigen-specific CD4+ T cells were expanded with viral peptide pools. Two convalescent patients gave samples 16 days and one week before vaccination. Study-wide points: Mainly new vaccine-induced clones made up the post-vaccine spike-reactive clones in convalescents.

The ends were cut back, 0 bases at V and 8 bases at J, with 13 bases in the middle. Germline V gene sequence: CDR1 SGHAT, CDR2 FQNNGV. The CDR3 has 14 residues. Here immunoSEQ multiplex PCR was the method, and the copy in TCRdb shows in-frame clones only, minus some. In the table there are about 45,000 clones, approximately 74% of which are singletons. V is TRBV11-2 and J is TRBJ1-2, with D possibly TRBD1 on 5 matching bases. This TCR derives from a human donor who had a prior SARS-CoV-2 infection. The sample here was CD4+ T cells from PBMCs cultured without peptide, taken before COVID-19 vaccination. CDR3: CASSLETRVGGYTF. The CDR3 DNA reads TGTGCCAGCAGCTTAGAAACCAGGGTCGGCGGCTACACCTTC.